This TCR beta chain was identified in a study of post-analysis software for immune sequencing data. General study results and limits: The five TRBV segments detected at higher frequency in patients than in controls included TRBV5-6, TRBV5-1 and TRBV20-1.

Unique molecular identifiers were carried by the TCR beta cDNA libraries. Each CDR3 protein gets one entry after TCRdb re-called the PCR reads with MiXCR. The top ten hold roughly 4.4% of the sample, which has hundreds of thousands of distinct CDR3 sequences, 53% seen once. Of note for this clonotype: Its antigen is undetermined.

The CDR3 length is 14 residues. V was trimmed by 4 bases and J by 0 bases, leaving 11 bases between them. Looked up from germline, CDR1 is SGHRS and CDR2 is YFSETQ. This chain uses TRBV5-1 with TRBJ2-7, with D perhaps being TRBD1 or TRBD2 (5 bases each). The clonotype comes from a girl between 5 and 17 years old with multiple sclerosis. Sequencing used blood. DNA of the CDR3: TGCGCCAGCAGCGGGGACGCCCGCTCCTACGAGCAGTACTTC. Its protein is CASSGDARSYEQYF.